The rows below give T cell receptor beta chains drawn from one sample of a study of shared clonotypes between healthy human individuals. The method was immunoSEQ multiplex PCR; TCRdb's version includes in-frame clones alone and lacks a portion of them. The sample lists about 380,000 clones; around 96% were seen once. Sequenced sample: memory CD8+ T cells sorted from blood. These receptors came from a man aged 25-40 years in good health. CDR3s include the opening cysteine and the closing phenylalanine or tryptophan. The D gene is left open where the match is weak. Clone sizes are given selectively: once, few, many, or a class where the clone is expanded.

j_call cdr3_length d_call clone_size v_call cdr3_nt cdr3_aa
TRBJ1-1 14 . . TRBV27 TGTGCCAGCAGTAAGCAGGGAATGAACACTGAAGCTTTCTTT CASSKQGMNTEAFF
TRBJ1-5 12 . . TRBV27 TGTGCCAGGCGGACACAGGGTATGCCCCAGCATTTT CARRTQGMPQHF
TRBJ2-7 16 TRBD2 . TRBV9 TGTGCCAGCAGCGTAGGGGGACTAGCGGGAGCCTACGAGCAGTACTTC CASSVGGLAGAYEQYF
TRBJ2-7 13 . . TRBV7-6 TGTGCCAGCAGCTTAGTTCGGGGTGACGAGCAGTACTTC CASSLVRGDEQYF
TRBJ2-7 15 TRBD1 . TRBV10-1 TGCGCCAGGAAGACAGGGGTCCCAGCTCCTCACGAGCAGTACTTC CARKTGVPAPHEQYF
TRBJ2-7 14 . . TRBV6-1 TGTGCCAGCCTCGAGCCTGTAGCCTCCTACGAGCAGTACTTC CASLEPVASYEQYF
TRBJ2-7 13 . . TRBV30 TGTGCCTGGACCGACCGCCTGGGACTCATCCAGTACTTC CAWTDRLGLIQYF
TRBJ2-7 14 TRBD2 . TRBV7-8 TGTGCCAGCAGCCCAGCGGGAGGGTCCCACGAGCAGTACTTC CASSPAGGSHEQYF
TRBJ2-7 14 . . TRBV6-5 TGTGCCAGCAGATCACCGGGACTCCCTTACGAGCAGTACTTC CASRSPGLPYEQYF
TRBJ1-2 12 . . TRBV6-1 TGTGCCAGCAGTGTTGGGGGTCGGGGCTACACCTTC CASSVGGRGYTF
TRBJ2-7 16 TRBD1 . TRBV5-1 TGCGCCAGCAGCTGGGGAAGGACAGGTATGGCGGGCGAGCAGTACTTC CASSWGRTGMAGEQYF
TRBJ2-1 11 . . TRBV6-5 TGTGCCAGCGGGAGCTACAATGAGCAGTTCTTC CASGSYNEQFF
TRBJ2-1 15 TRBD2 once TRBV5-1 TGCGCCAGCAGCTCCGGGACTAGCGGCTACAATGAGCAGTTCTTC CASSSGTSGYNEQFF
TRBJ1-2 15 . few TRBV6-5 TGTGCCACCCTTGGGAGGGGGTCTCTTCCCTATGGCTACACCTTC CATLGRGSLPYGYTF
TRBJ2-1 16 TRBD2 . TRBV6-4 TGTGCCAGCAGTGACTCAAGTAGCGGGAAACTCAATGAGCAGTTCTTC CASSDSSSGKLNEQFF
TRBJ2-6 13 . . TRBV5-1 TGCGCCAGCAGCCCGGCTGGGGCCAACGTCCTGACTTTC CASSPAGANVLTF
TRBJ1-2 13 . . TRBV11-3 TGTGCCAGCAGCTTCGCACAGGGCTATGGCTACACCTTC CASSFAQGYGYTF
TRBJ1-4 15 . few TRBV7-9 TGTGCCAGCAGCTTAGAGGCGGGCCTTAATGAAAAACTGTTTTTT CASSLEAGLNEKLFF
TRBJ2-7 13 TRBD1 . TRBV5-4 TGTGCCAGCAGCTCAGGACAGGGCAGGGAGCAGTACTTC CASSSGQGREQYF
TRBJ2-7 13 TRBD1 . TRBV5-1 TGCGCCGGCGCAGTGGACAGGGGCTACGAGCAGTACTTC CAGAVDRGYEQYF
TRBJ2-1 15 . . TRBV29-1 TGCAGCGTTGAAGATCTTACTGTCTCCTACAATGAGCAGTTCTTC CSVEDLTVSYNEQFF
TRBJ2-7 14 . . TRBV5-1 TGCGCCAGCAGCCTCCGGGACCGAACCTACGAGCAGTACTTC CASSLRDRTYEQYF
TRBJ2-2 18 TRBD1 . TRBV5-6 TGTGCCAGCAGCCCCGGGCCTAAGACAGGGATGAACACCGGGGAGCTGTTTTTT CASSPGPKTGMNTGELFF
TRBJ2-1 11 . . TRBV7-8 TGTGCCAGCAGCTTAGCGAAAGAGCAGTTCTTC CASSLAKEQFF
TRBJ1-3 15 TRBD1 . TRBV5-1 TGCGCCAGCAGCTTGGGACAGGGAGCAGGAAACACCATATATTTT CASSLGQGAGNTIYF
TRBJ2-1 14 . . TRBV29-1 TGCAGCGTGGGGGACGGGAGACCCTACAATGAGCAGTTCTTC CSVGDGRPYNEQFF
TRBJ1-5 11 . once TRBV6-1 TGTGCCAGCGGAGGGGTTCAGCCCCAGCATTTT CASGGVQPQHF
TRBJ2-5 13 . . TRBV11-2 TGTGCCAGCAGCGCCCGCGAGCAAGAGACCCAGTACTTC CASSAREQETQYF
TRBJ2-7 11 . . TRBV4-1 TGCGCCAGCAGCGGCCCCTACGAGCAGTACTTC CASSGPYEQYF
TRBJ1-1 14 . . TRBV5-1 TGCGCCAGCAGCTTGAATCAGGGGCGGCCTGAAGCTTTCTTT CASSLNQGRPEAFF
TRBJ2-3 16 TRBD2 . TRBV19 TGTGCCAGTAGTCCCCGGACTAGCGCCAGCACAGATACGCAGTATTTT CASSPRTSASTDTQYF
TRBJ2-2 13 TRBD2 once TRBV27 TGTGCCAGCACTAGCGGGAGGGCCGGGGAGCTGTTTTTT CASTSGRAGELFF
TRBJ2-4 13 . . TRBV28 TGTGCCAGCAGTTTACTAGCCAAAAACATTCAGTACTTC CASSLLAKNIQYF
TRBJ1-5 13 . . TRBV19 TGTGCCAGTAGTTTAACCGCCAATCAGCCCCAGCATTTT CASSLTANQPQHF
TRBJ2-3 17 TRBD2 . TRBV13 TGTGCCAGCAGCTTATTCCTTACTAGCGGGAGGACAGATACGCAGTATTTT CASSLFLTSGRTDTQYF
TRBJ2-5 17 TRBD1 . TRBV5-1 TGCGCCAGCAGCTTGTGGGTCAGGGGGCTTGGCCAAGAGACCCAGTACTTC CASSLWVRGLGQETQYF